This TCR beta chain stems from a study of OX40 agonist ivuxolimab in advanced cancers. Turning to the study itself: Those enrolled were about 82% male, with a mean age of 60 years and ages from about 20 to 85. Study-wide results and limits: Dose levels from 0.1 to 3.0 mg/kg saw CD4+ and CD8+ blood T cells expand clonally by week 6.

Sequencing used immunoSEQ multiplex PCR; TCRdb keeps in-frame clones, though not all of them. The top ten clones hold roughly a sixth of a sample with about 6,500 clones, around 70% of them seen once. The trim removed 3 bases at V and 2 bases at J, leaving 6 bases unmatched. Germline lookup yields CDR1 LNHDA and CDR2 SQIVND (reference sequence). The CDR3 runs to 15 residues. A note on this clone: The antigen remains undetermined.

The clonotype comes from an adult with an advanced solid tumor such as melanoma, head and neck, liver or kidney cancer. The sequencing used CD4+ or CD8+ T cells sorted from blood, collected in a trial of the OX40 agonist ivuxolimab. The rearrangement links TRBV19 to TRBJ2-7; TRBD2 matches at 8 bases. The CDR3 DNA sequence: TGTGCCAGTAGTATCAGCGGGGGTTTCGCCTACGAGCAGTACTTC. It yields the protein CASSISGGFAYEQYF.